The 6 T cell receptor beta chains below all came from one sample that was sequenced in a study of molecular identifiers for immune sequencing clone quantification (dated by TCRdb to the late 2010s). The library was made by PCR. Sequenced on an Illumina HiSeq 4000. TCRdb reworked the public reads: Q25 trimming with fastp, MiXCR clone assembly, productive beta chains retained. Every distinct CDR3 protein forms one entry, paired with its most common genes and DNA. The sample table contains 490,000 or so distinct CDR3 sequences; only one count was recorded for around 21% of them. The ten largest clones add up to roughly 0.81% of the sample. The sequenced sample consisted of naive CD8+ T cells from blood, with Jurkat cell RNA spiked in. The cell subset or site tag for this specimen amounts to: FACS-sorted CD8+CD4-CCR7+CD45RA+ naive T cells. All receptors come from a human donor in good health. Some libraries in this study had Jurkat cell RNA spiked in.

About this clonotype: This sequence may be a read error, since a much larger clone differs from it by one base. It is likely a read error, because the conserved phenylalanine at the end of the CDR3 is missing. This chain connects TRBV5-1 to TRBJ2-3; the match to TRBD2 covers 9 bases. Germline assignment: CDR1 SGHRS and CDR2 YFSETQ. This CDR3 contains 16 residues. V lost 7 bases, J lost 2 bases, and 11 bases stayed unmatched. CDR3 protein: CASAKSGGGATDTQYV. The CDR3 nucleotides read TGCGCCAGCGCTAAGTCTGGCGGGGGGGCCACAGATACGCAGTATGTT.

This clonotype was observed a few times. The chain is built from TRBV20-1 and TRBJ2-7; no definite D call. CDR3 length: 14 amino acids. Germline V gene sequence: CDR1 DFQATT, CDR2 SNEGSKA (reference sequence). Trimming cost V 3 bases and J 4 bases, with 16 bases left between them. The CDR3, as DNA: TGCAGTGCTAGCGGACGTCTAAGCCGATACGAGCAGTACTTC. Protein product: CSASGRLSRYEQYF.

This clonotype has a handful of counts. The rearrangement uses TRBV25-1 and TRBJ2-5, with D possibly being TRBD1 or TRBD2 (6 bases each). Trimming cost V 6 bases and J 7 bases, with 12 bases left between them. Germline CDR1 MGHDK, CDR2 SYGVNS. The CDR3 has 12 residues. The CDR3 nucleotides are TGTGCCAGCAGGATGGGGGGCGGGACCCAGTACTTC. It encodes CASRMGGGTQYF.

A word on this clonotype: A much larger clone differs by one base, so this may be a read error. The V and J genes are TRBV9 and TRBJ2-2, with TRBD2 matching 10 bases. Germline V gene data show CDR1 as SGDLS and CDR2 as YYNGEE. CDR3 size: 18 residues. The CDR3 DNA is TGTGCCAACAGCGTATATCAGACTAGCGGGTTGTGGACCGGGGAGCTGTTTTTT. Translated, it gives CANSVYQTSGLWTGELFF.

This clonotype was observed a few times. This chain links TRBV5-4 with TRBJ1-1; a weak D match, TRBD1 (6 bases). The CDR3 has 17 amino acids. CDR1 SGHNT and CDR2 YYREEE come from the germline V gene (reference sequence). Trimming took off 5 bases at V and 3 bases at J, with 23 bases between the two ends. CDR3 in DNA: TGTGCCAGCAGTGCTACAGGACAGTCAATTGGGGACACTGAAGCTTTCTTT. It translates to CASSATGQSIGDTEAFF.

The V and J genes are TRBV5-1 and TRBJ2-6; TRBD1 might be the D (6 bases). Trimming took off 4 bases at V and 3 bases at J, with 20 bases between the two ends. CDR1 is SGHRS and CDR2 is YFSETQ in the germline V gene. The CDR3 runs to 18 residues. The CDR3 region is CASSGDTPGVYGANVLTF. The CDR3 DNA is TGCGCCAGCAGCGGGGACACCCCAGGCGTCTATGGGGCCAACGTCCTGACTTTC.